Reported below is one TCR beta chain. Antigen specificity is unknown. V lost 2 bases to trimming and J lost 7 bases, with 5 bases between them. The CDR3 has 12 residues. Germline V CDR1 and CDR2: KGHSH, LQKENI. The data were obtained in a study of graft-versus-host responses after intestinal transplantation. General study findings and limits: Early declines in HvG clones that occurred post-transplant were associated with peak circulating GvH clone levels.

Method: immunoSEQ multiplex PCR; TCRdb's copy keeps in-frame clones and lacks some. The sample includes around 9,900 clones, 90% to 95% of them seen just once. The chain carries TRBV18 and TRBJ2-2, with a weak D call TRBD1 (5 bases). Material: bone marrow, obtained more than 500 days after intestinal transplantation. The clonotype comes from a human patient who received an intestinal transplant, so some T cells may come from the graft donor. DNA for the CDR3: TGTGCCAGCTCACCAAGGGGCGGGGAGCTGTTTTTT. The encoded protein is CASSPRGGELFF.